The 18 T cell receptor beta chains below all came from one sample that was sequenced in a study of shared clonotypes between healthy human individuals. Clones were sequenced by immunoSEQ multiplex PCR, and TCRdb holds only the in-frame ones, with some missing. The repertoire holds 950,000 to 1,300,000 clones, with 65% to 75% as singletons. Sequenced material: memory CD4+ T cells sorted from blood. This sample's subset: CD45RA-negative fraction. These receptors were taken from a man aged 18 to 29 in good health.

The chain uses TRBV10-3 and TRBJ2-7; D gene unclear. Trimming removed 2 bases at V and 6 bases at J, with 17 bases between. This CDR3 comprises 15 residues. The germline V gene encodes CDR1 ENHRY and CDR2 SYGVKD. CDR3 sequence reads: CAISEEGAFLLEQYF. The CDR3 bases are TGTGCCATCAGTGAGGAAGGCGCTTTCCTCCTCGAGCAGTACTTC.

The chain links TRBV6-6 to TRBJ2-5; D is undetermined. Trimming cost V 5 bases and J 3 bases, with 7 bases left between them. The germline CDR1 and CDR2 sequences are MNHNY and SVGAGI (reference sequence). CDR3 size: 12 residues. The CDR3: CASSRGEETQYF. CDR3 DNA sequence: TGTGCCAGCAGTCGTGGGGAAGAGACCCAGTACTTC.

This chain uses TRBV6-5 with TRBJ2-7, with a tentative D call TRBD1 (6 bases). Trimming left V 2 bases short and J 0 bases short, with 14 bases between. The CDR3 is 16 amino acids. From germline, CDR1 is MNHEY and CDR2 SVGAGI. The CDR3 DNA reads as TGTGCCAGCAGTTACGACAGGACACAAAACTCCTACGAGCAGTACTTC. Protein sequence: CASSYDRTQNSYEQYF.

The CDR3, as DNA: TGTGCCAGCAACAAGGGGACTTCTAACACTGAAGCTTTCTTT. This codes for CASNKGTSNTEAFF. This chain connects TRBV6-6 to TRBJ1-1, with D possibly TRBD1 on 5 matching bases. Between the trimmed V and J ends, which lost 7 bases and 2 bases, there was a span of 14 bases. Germline CDR1 MNHNY, CDR2 SVGAGI (reference sequence). The CDR3 has 14 residues.

For this clone: A much larger clone sits a single nucleotide away, making a read error possible. CDR3 nucleotides: TGTGCCAGCAGTGAAGAAGCTAACTATGGCTACACCTTC. Its protein product is CASSEEANYGYTF. The chain combines TRBV2 with TRBJ1-2; D remains ambiguous. CDR3 length: 13 amino acids. Germline assignment: CDR1 SNHLY and CDR2 FYNNEI. V was trimmed by 1 base and J by 0 bases, leaving 3 bases between them.

This clone has a handful of counts. The chain has TRBV12-5 and TRBJ1-5; 7 nucleotides match TRBD1. The junction had 4 bases not matched to a gene; V was cut back by 1 base and J by 7 bases. The CDR3 extends over 14 amino acids. Germline V gene data show CDR1 as LGHNT and CDR2 as FRNRAP. DNA for the CDR3: TGTGCTAGTGGTTTGGGGGCAGGGGGACAGCCCCAGCATTTT. It specifies CASGLGAGGQPQHF.

The chain couples TRBV6-4 to TRBJ1-1; D gene uncertain. V was pared by 5 bases and J by 1 base, with 8 bases between. CDR3 size: 13 residues. The germline V gene encodes CDR1 MRHNA and CDR2 SNTAGT. The CDR3 sequence is CASSKTTNTEAFF. DNA for the CDR3: TGTGCCAGCAGTAAGACAACGAACACTGAAGCTTTCTTT.

The rearrangement links TRBV5-1 to TRBJ1-4; no definite D call. CDR1 is SGHRS, CDR2 YFSETQ, per germline. V lost 0 bases to trimming and J lost 11 bases, with 11 bases between them. This CDR3 region has 13 residues. Written as DNA, the CDR3 is TGCGCCAGCAGCTTGGATGGCACGGGGAAACTGTTTTTT. Translated: CASSLDGTGKLFF.

The V and J genes are TRBV10-3 and TRBJ2-1, with TRBD2 identical over 8 bases. V lost 7 bases to trimming and J lost 0 bases; unmatched junction nucleotides: 2. CDR1 is ENHRY, CDR2 SYGVKD, per germline. The CDR3 has 14 amino acids. The DNA of the CDR3 is TGTGCCATCACGCGGGGGGACTCCTACAATGAGCAGTTCTTC. Encoded protein: CAITRGDSYNEQFF.

The chain is built from TRBV19 and TRBJ1-6, with D tentatively TRBD1 (6 bases). CDR1 is LNHDA and CDR2 is SQIVND in the germline V gene (reference sequence). Trimming stripped 4 bases from V and 4 bases from J, with 11 bases between. CDR3 length: 15 amino acids. This CDR3 reads CASSTGAVYNSPLHF. The CDR3 nucleotides are TGTGCCAGTAGTACAGGGGCTGTTTATAATTCACCCCTCCACTTT. The full variable domain, with the rest looked up from reference TRBV19 and TRBJ1-6, is DGGITQSPKYLFRKEGQNVTLSCEQNLNHDAMYWYRQDPGQGLRLIYYSQIVNDFQKGDIAEGYSVSREKKESFPLTVTSAQKNPTAFYLCASSTGAVYNSPLHFGNGTRLTVT.

The chain couples TRBV5-1 to TRBJ1-2, with D possibly being TRBD1 (5 bases). The CDR3 length is 12 residues. Germline assignment: CDR1 SGHRS and CDR2 YFSETQ. V dropped 4 bases and J dropped 6 bases, with 10 bases sitting between them. The CDR3: CASSRGTDGYTF. CDR3 coding DNA: TGCGCCAGCAGCCGCGGGACGGATGGCTACACCTTC.

A few counts support this clone. The genes are TRBV15 and TRBJ1-5, with a possible D match to TRBD1 (5 bases). The CDR3 runs to 17 residues. The ends were cut back, 1 base at V and 0 bases at J, with 13 bases in the middle. The germline gives CDR1 LNHNV, CDR2 YYDKDF (reference sequence). CDR3 amino acids: CATSRGGWTNSNQPQHF. The CDR3 DNA sequence: TGTGCCACCAGCAGAGGCGGCTGGACAAATAGCAATCAGCCCCAGCATTTT.

This clone was counted a single time. This chain uses TRBV9 with TRBJ2-5, with D possibly called TRBD1 or TRBD2 (5 bases each). The germline V gene encodes CDR1 SGDLS and CDR2 YYNGEE. Trimming pared 4 bases from V and 2 bases from J, leaving 15 bases between. The CDR3 totals 15 residues. CDR3 sequence: CASSRHTRGQETQYF. CDR3 in DNA: TGTGCCAGCAGCCGCCATACGAGGGGACAAGAGACCCAGTACTTC.

The sample holds a few counts of this clone. The V and J genes are TRBV27 and TRBJ2-1, with TRBD2 matching 13 bases. The CDR3 sequence is 15 residues long. From germline, CDR1 is MNHEY and CDR2 SMNVEV (reference sequence). Trimming removed 2 bases from V and 6 bases from J; junction bases left unmatched: 1. The CDR3 is CASSLGTSGVNEQFF. For the CDR3, the DNA is TGTGCCAGCAGTTTAGGGACTAGCGGGGTCAATGAGCAGTTCTTC.

The rearrangement uses TRBV6-5 and TRBJ1-3; D remains ambiguous. The CDR3 length is 15 residues. CDR1 is MNHEY and CDR2 is SVGAGI in the germline V gene. V dropped 7 bases and J dropped 0 bases, with 13 bases sitting between them. For the CDR3, the DNA is TGTGCCAGCAAGGGTTCGGCGGACTCTGGAAACACCATATATTTT. Amino acid sequence: CASKGSADSGNTIYF.

The chain combines TRBV7-9 with TRBJ2-4; perhaps TRBD1 as D (5 bases). V lost 5 bases, J lost 5 bases, and 16 bases lay in between. Germline V gene data show CDR1 as SEHNR and CDR2 as FQNEAQ (reference sequence). The CDR3 is made up of 15 amino acids. The CDR3 is CASSDNRGNQNIQYF. In DNA, the CDR3 is TGTGCCAGCAGCGACAATAGGGGAAACCAAAACATTCAGTACTTC.

CDR3 loop: CASSQDNLRGTDTGELFF. The CDR3 region has the DNA TGCGCCAGCAGCCAAGATAATTTGAGGGGAACCGACACCGGGGAGCTGTTTTTT. V is TRBV4-1 and J is TRBJ2-2; D might be TRBD1 or TRBD2, each matching 5 bases. The CDR3 loop spans 18 amino acids. The germline V and J ends were trimmed by 0 bases and 3 bases, with 17 bases remaining between them. Germline loops: CDR1 MGHRA, CDR2 YSYEKL.

The chain joins TRBV7-2 to TRBJ2-5; D gene unclear. V lost 5 bases to trimming and J lost 2 bases, with 12 bases between them. The germline gives CDR1 SGHTA, CDR2 FQGNSA. The CDR3 is 14 residues long. The CDR3 loop is CASSPRLYQETQYF. In DNA, the CDR3 is TGTGCCAGCAGCCCGAGACTGTATCAAGAGACCCAGTACTTC.